A single sample is the source of the 9 T cell receptor beta chains below, sequenced in a study of T-cell reconstitution after alpha-beta-depleted transplantation in children. Preparation of the TCRbeta library used unique molecular identifiers. TCRdb re-called the PCR reads through MiXCR, storing one row per CDR3 protein. The data contain some 390,000 distinct CDR3 sequences, about a fifth of them singletons. Sample: PBMCs from the stem cell graft donor, taken from the stem cell graft. The receptors were gathered from a human donor who donated a stem cell graft to a child with acute myeloid leukemia.

The genes are TRBV7-2 and TRBJ2-7, with TRBD2 matching over 7 bases. V shed 1 base and J 5 bases; nucleotides not matched to a gene: 5. CDR3 length equals 14 residues. Per the germline V gene, CDR1 is SGHTA and CDR2 is FQGNSA. The CDR3 DNA sequence: TGTGCCAGCAGCTTAGTTGCGGGAGACGACGAGCAGTACTTC. Translated, it gives CASSLVAGDDEQYF.

The chain links TRBV7-8 to TRBJ2-7, with a possible D match to TRBD2 (5 bases). The CDR3 contains 15 residues. Germline V gene sequence: CDR1 SGHVS, CDR2 FQNEAQ. Trimming pared 1 base from V and 0 bases from J, leaving 10 bases between. Written as DNA, the CDR3 is TGTGCCAGCAGCTTAGGTCCAGCGGTCTCCTACGAGCAGTACTTC. Its translation: CASSLGPAVSYEQYF.

This chain joins TRBV3-1 and TRBJ2-1; 7 positions match TRBD2. The CDR3 covers 16 residues. CDR1 LGHDT and CDR2 YNNKEL come from the germline V gene (reference sequence). Trimming at V came to 4 bases and at J to 1 base, leaving 7 bases not matched to a gene. The CDR3 is CASSPSGMGSYNEQFF. In DNA, the CDR3 is TGTGCCAGCAGCCCCAGCGGGATGGGATCCTACAATGAGCAGTTCTTC.

The V and J genes are TRBV10-3 and TRBJ2-7; the D is unclear. Deletions cut 11 bases from V and 6 bases from J, with 17 bases between. The CDR3 contains 12 residues. Germline CDR1 ENHRY, CDR2 SYGVKD. DNA for the CDR3: TGTGCCGCCGCCCCTTGGGATGGCGAGCAGTACTTC. Its translation is CAAAPWDGEQYF.

V and J are TRBV5-1 and TRBJ2-7; a possible D gene is TRBD2 (6 bases). Germline V gene lookup returns CDR1 SGHRS and CDR2 YFSETQ. V was pared by 4 bases and J by 6 bases, with 17 bases between. CDR3 size: 14 residues. The chain's CDR3 is CASSGGPFGGEQYF. CDR3 DNA: TGCGCCAGCAGCGGGGGTCCGTTCGGGGGCGAGCAGTACTTC.

This clonotype turned up a few times. This chain joins TRBV15 and TRBJ1-5, with a weak D call TRBD1 (6 bases). CDR3 length: 14 amino acids. V lost 0 bases and J lost 9, with 12 bases in between. The germline gives CDR1 LNHNV, CDR2 YYDKDF (reference sequence). CDR3 sequence reads: CATSRDKGVRPQHF. The CDR3 DNA follows: TGTGCCACCAGCAGAGATAAGGGGGTTCGGCCCCAGCATTTT.

The chain joins TRBV7-2 to TRBJ2-7; D remains unclear. The CDR3 totals 16 residues. Deletions cut 0 bases from V and 6 bases from J, with 18 bases between. Looked up from germline, CDR1 is SGHTA and CDR2 is FQGNSA. The CDR3: CASSLAGGPQSLEQYF. The CDR3 DNA follows: TGTGCCAGCAGCTTAGCGGGCGGCCCCCAAAGCCTCGAGCAGTACTTC.

This clonotype was counted between two and nine times. The J gene is TRBJ1-5, the V gene TRBV20-1; the D is unclear. The CDR3 spans 13 residues. Trimming cost V 3 bases and J 0 bases, with 6 bases left between them. The germline CDR1 and CDR2 sequences are DFQATT and SNEGSKA (reference sequence). This CDR3 reads CSARINSNQPQHF. DNA for the CDR3: TGCAGTGCTAGGATAAATAGCAATCAGCCCCAGCATTTT.

The rearrangement links TRBV20-1 to TRBJ2-7, with TRBD1 matching 7 bases. Germline trimming cut 3 bases from V and 6 bases from J; bases unmatched to any gene: 14. This CDR3 contains 15 residues. The V gene's germline CDR1 is DFQATT and CDR2 SNEGSKA (reference sequence). The CDR3 sequence: CSASRGLSAHGEQYF. The CDR3, as DNA: TGCAGTGCTAGTAGGGGGCTATCGGCCCATGGCGAGCAGTACTTC.